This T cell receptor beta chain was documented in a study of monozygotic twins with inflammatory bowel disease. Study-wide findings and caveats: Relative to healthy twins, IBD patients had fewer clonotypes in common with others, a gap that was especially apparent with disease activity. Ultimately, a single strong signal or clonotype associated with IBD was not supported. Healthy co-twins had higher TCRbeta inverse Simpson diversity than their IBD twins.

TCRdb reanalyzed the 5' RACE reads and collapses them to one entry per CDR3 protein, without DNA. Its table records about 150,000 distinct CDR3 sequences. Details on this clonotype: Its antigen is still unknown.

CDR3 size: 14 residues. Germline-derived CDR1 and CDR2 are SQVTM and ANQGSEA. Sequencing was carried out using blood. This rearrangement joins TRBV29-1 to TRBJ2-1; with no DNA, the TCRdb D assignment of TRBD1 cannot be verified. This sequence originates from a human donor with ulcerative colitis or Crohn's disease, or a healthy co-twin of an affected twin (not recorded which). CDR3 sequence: CSVEPQTGTGEQFF.